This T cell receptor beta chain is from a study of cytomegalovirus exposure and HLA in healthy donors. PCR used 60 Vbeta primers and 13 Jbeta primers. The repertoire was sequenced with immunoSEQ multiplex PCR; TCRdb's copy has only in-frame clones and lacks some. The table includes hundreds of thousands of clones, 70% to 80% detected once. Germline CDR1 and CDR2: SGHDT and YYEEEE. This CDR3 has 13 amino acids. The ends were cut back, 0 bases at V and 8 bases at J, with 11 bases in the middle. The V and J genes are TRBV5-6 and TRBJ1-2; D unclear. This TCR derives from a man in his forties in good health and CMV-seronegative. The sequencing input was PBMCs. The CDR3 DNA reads TGTGCCAGCAGCTTGGGGGCTATGGTCGGCTACACCTTC. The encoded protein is CASSLGAMVGYTF. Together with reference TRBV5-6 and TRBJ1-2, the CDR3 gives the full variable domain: DAGVTQSPTHLIKTRGQQVTLRCSPKSGHDTVSWYQQALGQGPQFIFQYYEEEERQRGNFPDRFSGHQFPNYSSELNVNALLLGDSALYLCASSLGAMVGYTFGSGTRLTVV.